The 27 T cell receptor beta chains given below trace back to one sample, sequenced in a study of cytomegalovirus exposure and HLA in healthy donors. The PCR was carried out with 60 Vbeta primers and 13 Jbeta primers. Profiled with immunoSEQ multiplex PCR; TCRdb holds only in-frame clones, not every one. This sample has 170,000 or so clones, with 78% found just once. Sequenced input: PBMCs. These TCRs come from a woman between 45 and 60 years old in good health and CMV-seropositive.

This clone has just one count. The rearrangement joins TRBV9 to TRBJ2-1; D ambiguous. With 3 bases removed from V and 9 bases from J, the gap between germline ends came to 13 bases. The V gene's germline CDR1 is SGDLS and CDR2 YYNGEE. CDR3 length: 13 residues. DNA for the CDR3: TGTGCCAGCAGCGCCCAGCAGGTCACTGAGCAGTTCTTC. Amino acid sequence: CASSAQQVTEQFF. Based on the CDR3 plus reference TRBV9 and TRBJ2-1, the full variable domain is DSGVTQTPKHLITATGQRVTLRCSPRSGDLSVYWYQQSLDQGLQFLIQYYNGEERAKGNILERFSAQQFPDLHSELNLSSLELGDSALYFCASSAQQVTEQFFGPGTRLTVL.

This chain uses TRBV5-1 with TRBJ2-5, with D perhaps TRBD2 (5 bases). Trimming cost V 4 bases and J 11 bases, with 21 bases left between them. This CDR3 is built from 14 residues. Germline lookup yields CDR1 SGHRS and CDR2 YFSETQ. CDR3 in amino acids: CASSHDRPWWEQYF. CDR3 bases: TGCGCCAGCAGCCATGACCGACCCTGGTGGGAGCAGTACTTC.

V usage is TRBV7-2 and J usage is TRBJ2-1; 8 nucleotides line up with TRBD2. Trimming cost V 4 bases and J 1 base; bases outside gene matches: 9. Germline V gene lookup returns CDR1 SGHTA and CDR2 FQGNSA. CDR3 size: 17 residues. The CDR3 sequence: CASSSLPGGASYNEQFF. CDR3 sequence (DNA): TGTGCCAGCAGCTCCCTCCCCGGGGGGGCTTCCTACAATGAGCAGTTCTTC.

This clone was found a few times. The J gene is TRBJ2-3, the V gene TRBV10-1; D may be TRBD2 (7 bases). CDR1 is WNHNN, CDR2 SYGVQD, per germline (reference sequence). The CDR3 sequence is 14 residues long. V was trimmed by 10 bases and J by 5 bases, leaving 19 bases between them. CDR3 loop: CATQRGGAEDTQYF. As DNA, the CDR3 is TGCGCCACCCAAAGGGGGGGGGCGGAAGATACGCAGTATTTT.

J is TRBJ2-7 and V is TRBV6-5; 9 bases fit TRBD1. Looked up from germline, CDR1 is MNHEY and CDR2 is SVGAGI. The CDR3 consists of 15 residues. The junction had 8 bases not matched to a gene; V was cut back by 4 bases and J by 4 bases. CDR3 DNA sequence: TGTGCCAGCAGTTCTCTAGTCGGGACAGGGTACGAGCAGTACTTC. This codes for CASSSLVGTGYEQYF.

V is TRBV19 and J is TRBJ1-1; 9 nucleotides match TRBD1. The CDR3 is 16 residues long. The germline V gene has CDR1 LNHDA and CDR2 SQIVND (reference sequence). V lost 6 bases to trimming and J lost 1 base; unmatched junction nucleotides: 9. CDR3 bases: TGTGCCAGTAGACTACTACGGGACAGGGCGAACACTGAAGCTTTCTTT. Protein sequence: CASRLLRDRANTEAFF. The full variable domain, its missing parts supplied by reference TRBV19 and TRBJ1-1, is DGGITQSPKYLFRKEGQNVTLSCEQNLNHDAMYWYRQDPGQGLRLIYYSQIVNDFQKGDIAEGYSVSREKKESFPLTVTSAQKNPTAFYLCASRLLRDRANTEAFFGQGTRLTVV.

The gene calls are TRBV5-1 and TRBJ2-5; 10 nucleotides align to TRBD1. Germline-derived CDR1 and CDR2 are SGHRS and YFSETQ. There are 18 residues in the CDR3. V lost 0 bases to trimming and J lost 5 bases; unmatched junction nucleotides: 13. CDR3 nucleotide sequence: TGCGCCAGCAGCTTGGCCGCCTTGGGACAGGGGAAGAGGGAGACCCAGTACTTC. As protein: CASSLAALGQGKRETQYF.

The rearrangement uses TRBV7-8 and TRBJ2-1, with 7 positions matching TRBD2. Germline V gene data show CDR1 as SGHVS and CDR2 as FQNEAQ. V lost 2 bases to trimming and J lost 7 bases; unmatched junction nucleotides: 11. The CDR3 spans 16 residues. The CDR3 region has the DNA TGTGCCAGCAGCTTAATGTTGTTGGGAGGGGTAAATGAGCAGTTCTTC. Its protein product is CASSLMLLGGVNEQFF.

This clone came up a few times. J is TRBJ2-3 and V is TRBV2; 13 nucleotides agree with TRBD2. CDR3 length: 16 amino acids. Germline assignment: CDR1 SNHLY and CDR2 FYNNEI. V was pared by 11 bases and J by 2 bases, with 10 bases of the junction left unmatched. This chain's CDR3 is CACIRGTSGDTDTQYF. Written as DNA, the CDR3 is TGTGCCTGCATTAGAGGGACTAGCGGGGACACAGATACGCAGTATTTT.

CDR3 protein: CASGLTQDREGNQPQHF. In DNA, the CDR3 is TGTGCTAGTGGTTTGACCCAGGACAGGGAAGGAAATCAGCCCCAGCATTTT. This chain uses TRBV12-5 with TRBJ1-5, with 8 bases identical to TRBD1. This CDR3 contains 17 residues. Germline lookup yields CDR1 LGHNT and CDR2 FRNRAP. V lost 2 bases, J lost 4 bases, and 10 bases stayed unmatched.

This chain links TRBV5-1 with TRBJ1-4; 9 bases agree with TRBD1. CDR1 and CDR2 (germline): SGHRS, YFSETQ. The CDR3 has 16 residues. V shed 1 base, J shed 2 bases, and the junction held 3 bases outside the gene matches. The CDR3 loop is CASSLTGGRTNEKLFF. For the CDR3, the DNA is TGCGCCAGCAGCTTGACAGGGGGCAGGACTAATGAAAAACTGTTTTTT. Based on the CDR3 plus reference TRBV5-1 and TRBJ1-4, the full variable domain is KAGVTQTPRYLIKTRGQQVTLSCSPISGHRSVSWYQQTPGQGLQFLFEYFSETQRNKGNFPGRFSGRQFSNSRSEMNVSTLELGDSALYLCASSLTGGRTNEKLFFGSGTQLSVL.

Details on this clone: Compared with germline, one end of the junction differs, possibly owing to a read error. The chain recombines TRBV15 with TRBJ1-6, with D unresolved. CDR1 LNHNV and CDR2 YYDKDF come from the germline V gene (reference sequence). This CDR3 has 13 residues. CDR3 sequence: CATSRVLDSPLLF. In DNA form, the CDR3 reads TGTGCCACCAGCAGAGTTTTAGATTCACCCCTCCTCTTT.

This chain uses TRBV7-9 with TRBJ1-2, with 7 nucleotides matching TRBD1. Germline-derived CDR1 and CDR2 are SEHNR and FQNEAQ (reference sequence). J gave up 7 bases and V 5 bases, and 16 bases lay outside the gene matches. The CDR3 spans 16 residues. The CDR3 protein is CASSPPLRQGTSGYTF. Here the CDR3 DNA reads TGTGCCAGCAGCCCACCCCTACGACAGGGTACTAGTGGCTACACCTTC.

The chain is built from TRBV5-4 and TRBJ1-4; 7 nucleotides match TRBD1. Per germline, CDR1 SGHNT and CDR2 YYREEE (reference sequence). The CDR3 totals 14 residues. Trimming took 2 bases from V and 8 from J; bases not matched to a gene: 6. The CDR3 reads CASSLQGTREKLFF. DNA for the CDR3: TGTGCCAGCAGCTTACAGGGGACTCGAGAAAAACTGTTTTTT. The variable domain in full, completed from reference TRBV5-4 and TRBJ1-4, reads ETGVTQSPTHLIKTRGQQVTLRCSSQSGHNTVSWYQQALGQGPQFIFQYYREEENGRGNFPPRFSGLQFPNYSSELNVNALELDDSALYLCASSLQGTREKLFFGSGTQLSVL.

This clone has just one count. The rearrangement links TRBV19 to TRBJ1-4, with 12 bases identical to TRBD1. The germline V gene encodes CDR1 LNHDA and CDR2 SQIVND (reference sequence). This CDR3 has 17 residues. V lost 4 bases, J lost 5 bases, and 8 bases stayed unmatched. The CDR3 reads CASSRLGQGAGNEKLFF. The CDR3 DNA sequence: TGTGCCAGTAGTAGATTGGGACAGGGGGCGGGGAATGAAAAACTGTTTTTT.

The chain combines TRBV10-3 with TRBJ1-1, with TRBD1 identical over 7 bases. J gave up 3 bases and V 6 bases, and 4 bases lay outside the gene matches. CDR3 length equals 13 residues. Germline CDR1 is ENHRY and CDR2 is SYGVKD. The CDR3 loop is CAISSGTDTEAFF. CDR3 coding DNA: TGTGCCATCAGCTCCGGGACAGACACTGAAGCTTTCTTT.

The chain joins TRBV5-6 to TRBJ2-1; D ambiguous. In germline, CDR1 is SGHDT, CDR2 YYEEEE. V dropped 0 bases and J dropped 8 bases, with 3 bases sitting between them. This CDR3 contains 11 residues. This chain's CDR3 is CASSLAYEQFF. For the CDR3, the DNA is TGTGCCAGCAGCTTGGCCTATGAGCAGTTCTTC.

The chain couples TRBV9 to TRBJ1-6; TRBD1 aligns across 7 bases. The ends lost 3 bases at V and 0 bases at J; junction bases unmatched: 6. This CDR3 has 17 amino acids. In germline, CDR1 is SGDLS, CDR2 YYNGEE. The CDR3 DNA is TGTGCCAGCAGCGCCCGACAGGGTAGCTCCTATAATTCACCCCTCCACTTT. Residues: CASSARQGSSYNSPLHF.

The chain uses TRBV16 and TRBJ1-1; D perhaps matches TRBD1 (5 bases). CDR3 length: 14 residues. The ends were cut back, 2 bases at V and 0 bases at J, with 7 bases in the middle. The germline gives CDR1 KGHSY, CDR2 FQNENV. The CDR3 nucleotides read TGTGCCAGCAGCCAAAACAGGTTGAACACTGAAGCTTTCTTT. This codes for CASSQNRLNTEAFF.

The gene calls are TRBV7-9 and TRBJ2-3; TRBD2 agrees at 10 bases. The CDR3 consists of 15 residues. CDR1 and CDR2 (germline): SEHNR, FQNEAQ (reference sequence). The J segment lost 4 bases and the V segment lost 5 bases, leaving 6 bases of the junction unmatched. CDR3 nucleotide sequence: TGTGCCAGCAGCCCGGGGACTAGCGCGGCAGATACGCAGTATTTT. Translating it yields CASSPGTSAADTQYF.

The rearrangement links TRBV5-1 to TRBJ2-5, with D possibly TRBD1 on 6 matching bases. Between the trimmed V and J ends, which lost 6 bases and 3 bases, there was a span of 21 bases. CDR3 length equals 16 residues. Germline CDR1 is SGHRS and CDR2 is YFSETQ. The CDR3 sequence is CASTSRPGHQEETQYF. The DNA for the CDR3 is TGCGCCAGCACCTCCCGGCCGGGACACCAGGAAGAGACCCAGTACTTC.

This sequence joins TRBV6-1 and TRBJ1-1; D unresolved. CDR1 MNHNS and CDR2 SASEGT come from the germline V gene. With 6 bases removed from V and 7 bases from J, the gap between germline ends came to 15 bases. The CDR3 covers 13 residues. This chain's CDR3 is CASSPSHGSEAFF. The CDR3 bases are TGTGCCAGCAGCCCCTCGCACGGGAGTGAAGCTTTCTTT.

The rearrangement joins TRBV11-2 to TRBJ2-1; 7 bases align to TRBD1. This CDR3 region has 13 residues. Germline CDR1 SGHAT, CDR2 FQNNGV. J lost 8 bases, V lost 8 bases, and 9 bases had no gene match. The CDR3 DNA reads TGTGCCAGCCGGAACAGGGGTAACGATGAGCAGTTCTTC. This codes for CASRNRGNDEQFF.

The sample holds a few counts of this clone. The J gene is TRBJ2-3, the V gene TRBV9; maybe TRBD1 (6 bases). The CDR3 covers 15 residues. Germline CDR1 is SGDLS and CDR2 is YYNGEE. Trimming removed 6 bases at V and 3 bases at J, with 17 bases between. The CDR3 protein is CASKSGQTATDTQYF. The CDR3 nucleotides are TGTGCCAGCAAAAGTGGACAGACCGCAACAGATACGCAGTATTTT.

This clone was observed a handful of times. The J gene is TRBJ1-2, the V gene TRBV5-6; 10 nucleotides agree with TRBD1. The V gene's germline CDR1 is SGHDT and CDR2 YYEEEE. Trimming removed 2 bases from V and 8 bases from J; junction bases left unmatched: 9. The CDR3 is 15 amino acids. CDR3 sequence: CASSFPGTGEGGYTF. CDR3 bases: TGTGCCAGCAGCTTCCCCGGGACAGGGGAGGGCGGCTACACCTTC.

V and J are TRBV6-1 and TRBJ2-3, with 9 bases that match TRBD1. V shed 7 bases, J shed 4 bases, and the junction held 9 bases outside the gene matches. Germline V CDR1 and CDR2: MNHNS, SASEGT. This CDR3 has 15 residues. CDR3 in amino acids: CASKTGGAMADTQYF. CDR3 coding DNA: TGTGCCAGCAAAACAGGGGGCGCGATGGCAGATACGCAGTATTTT.

CDR3 in amino acids: CASSERGSTGELFF. CDR3 coding DNA: TGTGCCAGCAGCGAGCGGGGGAGCACCGGGGAGCTGTTTTTT. V and J are TRBV5-4 and TRBJ2-2; 8 bases line up with TRBD2. The CDR3 contains 14 residues. Germline lookup yields CDR1 SGHNT and CDR2 YYREEE (reference sequence). V lost 4 bases to trimming and J lost 4 bases; unmatched junction nucleotides: 3.